Given below is one T cell receptor beta chain in context. The antigen is undetermined. Produced via immunoSEQ multiplex PCR; TCRdb's table is partial and in-frame only. The sample consists of 100,000 to 150,000 clones, approximately 82% of them appearing once. This entry comes from a study of radiation and T cells in renal cell carcinoma. On the study more broadly: Nephrectomy followed 15 Gy stereotactic body radiation by 4 weeks.

Germline V gene sequence: CDR1 SGHAT, CDR2 FQNNGV. This CDR3 comprises 16 residues. V dropped 2 bases and J dropped 4; count of bases not matched to a gene: 9. As for time point: baseline pretreatment blood. The treatment is: 15 Gy SBRT to primary tumor, nephrectomy 4 weeks later. Serial blood draws occurred at baseline and 2 and 4 weeks post-SBRT. Whole-study findings and limits: Without pretreatment biopsies, baseline tumor clonotype presence was undetermined. Top tumor clonotypes rose in blood 2 weeks post-radiation, then contracted.

This clonotype originated in a woman aged 55-70 years with renal cell carcinoma. The sequencing used blood, collected from a patient whose treatment included radiotherapy and nephrectomy. The rearrangement joins TRBV11-2 to TRBJ2-7; 9 bases match TRBD1. The CDR3 loop reads CASSLIGGTGTYEQYF. CDR3 in DNA: TGTGCCAGCAGCTTAATAGGTGGGACAGGGACTTACGAGCAGTACTTC.